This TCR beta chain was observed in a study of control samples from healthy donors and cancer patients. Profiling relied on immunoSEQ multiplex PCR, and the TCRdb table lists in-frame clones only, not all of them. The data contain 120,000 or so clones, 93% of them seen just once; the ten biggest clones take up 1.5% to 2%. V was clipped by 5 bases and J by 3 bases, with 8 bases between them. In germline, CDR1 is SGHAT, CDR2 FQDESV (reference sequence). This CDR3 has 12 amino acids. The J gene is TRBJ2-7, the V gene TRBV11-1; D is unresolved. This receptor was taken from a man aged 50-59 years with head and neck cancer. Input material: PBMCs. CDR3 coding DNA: TGTGCCAGCAGCCCGAGCCGCTACGAGCAGTACTTC. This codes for CASSPSRYEQYF.